The 27 T cell receptor beta chains below were found in one sample sequenced in a study of resident and recirculating memory T cells in vitiligo. Assay: immunoSEQ multiplex PCR; the TCRdb copy retains only in-frame clones and omits some. The sample contains roughly 42,000 clones, around nine tenths of which appear only once. The sequenced material came from blood. These receptors came from a male donor with vitiligo.

This clone was picked up one time. The gene calls are TRBV19 and TRBJ1-2; D is possibly TRBD1 (6 bases). This CDR3 has 11 residues. Germline V gene sequence: CDR1 LNHDA, CDR2 SQIVND (reference sequence). Trimming left V 10 bases short and J 6 bases short, with 12 bases between. This chain's CDR3 is CATSRQDGYTF. CDR3 nucleotide sequence: TGTGCCACTTCGAGACAGGATGGCTACACCTTC. Drawing the rest from reference TRBV19 and TRBJ1-2, the complete variable domain is DGGITQSPKYLFRKEGQNVTLSCEQNLNHDAMYWYRQDPGQGLRLIYYSQIVNDFQKGDIAEGYSVSREKKESFPLTVTSAQKNPTAFYLCATSRQDGYTFGSGTRLTVV.

The chain links TRBV2 to TRBJ2-7; 14 bases are shared with TRBD2. Germline loops: CDR1 SNHLY, CDR2 FYNNEI. Unmatched junction bases numbered 4, after V lost 5 bases and J lost 4 bases. CDR3 size: 15 residues. In DNA form, the CDR3 reads TGTGCCAGCAGTCGACTAGCGGGGGGGCCTTACGAGCAGTACTTC. Its translation is CASSRLAGGPYEQYF. The entire variable domain, with the rest obtained from reference TRBV2 and TRBJ2-7, is as follows: EPEVTQTPSHQVTQMGQEVILRCVPISNHLYFYWYRQILGQKVEFLVSFYNNEISEKSEIFDDQFSVERPDGSNFTLKIRSTKLEDSAMYFCASSRLAGGPYEQYFGPGTRLTVT.

This chain links TRBV13 with TRBJ2-7; possibly TRBD2 for D (6 bases). CDR3 length: 14 amino acids. Deletions cut 2 bases from V and 4 bases from J, with 12 bases between. Germline V gene sequence: CDR1 PRHDT, CDR2 FYEKMQ (reference sequence). CDR3 amino acids: CASSLKDREYEQYF. CDR3 DNA sequence: TGTGCCAGCAGCTTAAAGGACCGGGAGTACGAGCAGTACTTC.

CDR3 sequence reads: CASSERQGATNQPQHF. DNA for the CDR3: TGCGCCAGCAGTGAGAGACAGGGGGCGACTAATCAGCCCCAGCATTTT. The chain carries TRBV10-1 and TRBJ1-5; 10 bases line up with TRBD1. Trimming took 2 bases from V and 4 from J; bases not matched to a gene: 5. The CDR3 runs 16 residues. Looked up from germline, CDR1 is WNHNN and CDR2 is SYGVQD (reference sequence).

The rearrangement links TRBV7-3 to TRBJ2-2; TRBD1 aligns across 11 bases. The CDR3 totals 15 residues. The germline V gene encodes CDR1 SGHTA and CDR2 FQGTGA. The J segment lost 7 bases and the V segment lost 5 bases, leaving 6 bases of the junction unmatched. CDR3 sequence (DNA): TGTGCCAGCAGCCAGGGACAGGGGGAGTTCGGGGAGCTGTTTTTT. Its translation is CASSQGQGEFGELFF.

This clone was picked up a small number of times. The V call is TRBV29-1, the J call TRBJ1-6, with a tentative D call TRBD1 (6 bases). Germline CDR1 SQVTM, CDR2 ANQGSEA. Trimming removed 6 bases from V and 10 bases from J, with 16 bases in between. CDR3 length equals 13 residues. The CDR3 DNA is TGCAGCGTCACCGCAGGGGAAGGCTCACCCCTCCACTTT. Translation: CSVTAGEGSPLHF. The full variable domain, in which reference TRBV29-1 and TRBJ1-6 provide the parts outside the CDR3, is SAVISQKPSRDICQRGTSLTIQCQVDSQVTMMFWYRQQPGQSLTLIATANQGSEATYESGFVIDKFPISRPNLTFSTLTVSNMSPEDSSIYLCSVTAGEGSPLHFGNGTRLTVT.

V usage is TRBV19 and J usage is TRBJ2-1; TRBD2 is a possible D gene (6 bases). V was pared by 0 bases and J by 8 bases, with 14 bases between. Germline loops: CDR1 LNHDA, CDR2 SQIVND (reference sequence). This CDR3 is built from 15 residues. The CDR3 here is CASSIDRKGGDEQFF. The CDR3 nucleotides read TGTGCCAGTAGTATAGATCGTAAGGGCGGGGATGAGCAGTTCTTC.

The chain joins TRBV5-1 to TRBJ2-5; 7 nucleotides align to TRBD1. V lost 4 bases to trimming and J lost 5 bases; unmatched junction nucleotides: 8. Germline V gene data show CDR1 as SGHRS and CDR2 as YFSETQ. This CDR3 has 14 amino acids. This chain's CDR3 is CASSTNTGDETQYF. The CDR3 bases are TGCGCCAGCAGCACAAACACAGGGGACGAGACCCAGTACTTC. Using reference TRBV5-1 and TRBJ2-5 for the parts outside the CDR3, the full variable domain is KAGVTQTPRYLIKTRGQQVTLSCSPISGHRSVSWYQQTPGQGLQFLFEYFSETQRNKGNFPGRFSGRQFSNSRSEMNVSTLELGDSALYLCASSTNTGDETQYFGPGTRLLVL.

The chain uses TRBV6-4 and TRBJ1-2, with D possibly being TRBD1 (6 bases). Germline V gene lookup returns CDR1 MRHNA and CDR2 SNTAGT. This CDR3 has 13 residues. Between the trimmed V and J ends, which lost 2 bases and 8 bases, there was a span of 12 bases. Here the CDR3 reads CASSDNEGEGYTF. The CDR3 DNA follows: TGTGCCAGCAGTGACAATGAGGGGGAAGGCTACACCTTC.

This sequence joins TRBV27 and TRBJ2-3, with D unresolved. V shed 5 bases and J shed 4 bases, with 13 bases lying between them. This CDR3 is built from 14 residues. The germline V gene has CDR1 MNHEY and CDR2 SMNVEV (reference sequence). CDR3 in DNA: TGTGCCAGCAGTCCCTCGGTCCGCCCAGATACGCAGTATTTT. The encoded protein is CASSPSVRPDTQYF.

This clone was seen a few times. CDR3 sequence: CASSLQGANYEQYF. DNA for the CDR3: TGTGCCAGCAGTTTGCAGGGGGCCAATTACGAGCAGTACTTC. The V call is TRBV27, the J call TRBJ2-7, with TRBD1 matching over 8 bases. This CDR3 is 14 amino acids long. The V and J ends lost 3 bases and 4 bases, in that order; junction bases with no gene match: 5. Germline V gives CDR1 MNHEY, CDR2 SMNVEV (reference sequence).

The CDR3 loop is CASSVGQGYGGYTF. In DNA form, the CDR3 reads TGTGCCAGCAGCGTAGGACAGGGATACGGTGGCTACACCTTC. This chain connects TRBV28 to TRBJ1-2; 8 bases are a match to TRBD1. Germline values: CDR1 MDHEN, CDR2 SYDVKM. The CDR3 totals 14 residues. V trimming: 6 bases; J trimming: 7 bases; junction bases outside the gene matches: 10.

This chain uses TRBV19 with TRBJ1-6; perhaps TRBD1 as D (5 bases). This CDR3 is built from 15 residues. Germline CDR1 LNHDA, CDR2 SQIVND (reference sequence). Trimming left V 4 bases short and J 6 bases short, with 13 bases between. This CDR3 reads CASSTAGTGNSPLHF. CDR3 coding DNA: TGTGCCAGTAGTACGGCGGGGACCGGTAATTCACCCCTCCACTTT.

The V gene is TRBV5-4, the J gene TRBJ1-6; 8 bases are a match to TRBD1. V dropped 2 bases and J dropped 14; count of bases not matched to a gene: 3. CDR1 and CDR2 from the germline V gene are SGHNT and YYREEE (reference sequence). This CDR3 is built from 12 residues. The CDR3 sequence is CASSFDRGALHF. The CDR3 DNA sequence: TGTGCCAGCAGCTTCGACAGGGGAGCCCTCCACTTT.

The rearrangement links TRBV7-8 to TRBJ2-1; 7 nucleotides align to TRBD2. The V gene end was trimmed by 4 bases and the J gene end by 0 bases; junction bases not matched to a gene: 6. Germline V gene data show CDR1 as SGHVS and CDR2 as FQNEAQ. CDR3 length: 16 residues. CDR3: CASSSPERGSYNEQFF. CDR3 DNA: TGTGCCAGCAGCTCTCCCGAGCGGGGCTCCTACAATGAGCAGTTCTTC.

This clone was seen more than once but under ten times. The gene calls are TRBV2 and TRBJ1-1; 7 bases map to TRBD1. The germline gives CDR1 SNHLY, CDR2 FYNNEI. V shed 7 bases, J shed 4 bases, and the junction held 6 bases outside the gene matches. This CDR3 is 13 amino acids long. CDR3 in amino acids: CASTTGDGTEAFF. The CDR3 region has the DNA TGTGCCAGCACCACAGGGGATGGCACTGAAGCTTTCTTT.

The V and J genes are TRBV7-2 and TRBJ1-1, with 8 bases matching TRBD1. CDR1 is SGHTA, CDR2 FQGNSA, per germline. The CDR3 length is 15 residues. V shed 5 bases and J 5 bases; nucleotides not matched to a gene: 10. CDR3 DNA sequence: TGTGCCAGCAGCCCCTCGACAGGGGTGGGGACTGAAGCTTTCTTT. Protein sequence: CASSPSTGVGTEAFF. The full variable domain, its missing parts supplied by reference TRBV7-2 and TRBJ1-1, is GAGVSQSPSNKVTEKGKDVELRCDPISGHTALYWYRQSLGQGLEFLIYFQGNSAPDKSGLPSDRFSAERTGGSVSTLTIQRTQQEDSAVYLCASSPSTGVGTEAFFGQGTRLTVV.

The V gene is TRBV5-1, the J gene TRBJ1-5; no reliable D call. Trimming cost V 7 bases and J 5 bases, with 10 bases left between them. The germline gives CDR1 SGHRS, CDR2 YFSETQ. This CDR3 has 12 amino acids. The CDR3 loop is CASPQSHQPQHF. The CDR3 bases are TGCGCCAGCCCACAGTCTCATCAGCCCCAGCATTTT.

This chain connects TRBV6-6 to TRBJ1-4; 8 bases are shared with TRBD1. This CDR3 has 13 amino acids. The trim removed 6 bases at V and 8 bases at J, leaving 5 bases unmatched. CDR1 and CDR2 (germline): MNHNY, SVGAGI (reference sequence). CDR3 residues: CASRDRVQEKLFF. The CDR3, as DNA: TGTGCCAGCAGGGACAGGGTTCAGGAAAAACTGTTTTTT.

V usage is TRBV7-9 and J usage is TRBJ2-2, with D possibly TRBD2 on 7 matching bases. CDR3 length: 13 residues. V was cut by 11 bases and J by 7 bases, with 17 bases left in between. Per the germline V gene, CDR1 is SEHNR and CDR2 is FQNEAQ (reference sequence). The CDR3 sequence is CAPRGGGDGELFF. The DNA of the CDR3 is TGTGCCCCCCGAGGGGGGGGAGACGGGGAGCTGTTTTTT.

This clone occurred once. This chain links TRBV7-3 with TRBJ2-2, with 8 bases fitting TRBD2. The CDR3 consists of 15 residues. J was trimmed by 4 bases and V by 6 bases; bases with no gene match: 7. The germline CDR1 and CDR2 sequences are SGHTA and FQGTGA. DNA of the CDR3: TGTGCCAGCAGTCAGACTAGCGAGGCCACCGGGGAGCTGTTTTTT. It specifies CASSQTSEATGELFF.

The CDR3 region is CASSLSGAGANVLTF. CDR3 sequence (DNA): TGTGCCAGCAGCTTATCGGGGGCTGGGGCCAACGTCCTGACTTTC. The rearrangement links TRBV7-2 to TRBJ2-6; D perhaps matches TRBD2 (6 bases). This CDR3 is built from 15 residues. Per germline, CDR1 SGHTA and CDR2 FQGNSA. V dropped 2 bases and J dropped 2 bases, with 7 bases sitting between them.

The chain combines TRBV7-8 with TRBJ2-5, with 7 positions matching TRBD1. The V segment lost 6 bases and the J segment 4 bases; nucleotides outside the gene matches: 8. The CDR3 covers 14 residues. Germline CDR1 and CDR2: SGHVS and FQNEAQ. The CDR3 region is CASRYRGKGETQYF. CDR3 sequence (DNA): TGTGCCAGCAGGTACAGGGGAAAGGGAGAGACCCAGTACTTC.

This clone appeared a single time. This sequence joins TRBV10-3 and TRBJ1-5, with no clear D. The germline gives CDR1 ENHRY, CDR2 SYGVKD. V lost 4 bases and J lost 3, with 16 bases in between. The CDR3 has 16 amino acids. The CDR3 DNA sequence: TGTGCCATCAGTGCCTCCCGACAAACCTACAATCAGCCCCAGCATTTT. This codes for CAISASRQTYNQPQHF.

This clone is a singleton in its sample. This chain links TRBV5-1 with TRBJ2-3; 12 bases are shared with TRBD2. V trimming: 0 bases; J trimming: 2 bases; junction bases outside the gene matches: 7. The CDR3 loop spans 18 amino acids. Germline V gene sequence: CDR1 SGHRS, CDR2 YFSETQ. The CDR3 bases are TGCGCCAGCAGCTTGGGAGGACTAGCGGGATCTTTCACAGATACGCAGTATTTT. This encodes CASSLGGLAGSFTDTQYF.

V and J are TRBV7-9 and TRBJ2-7; the match to TRBD1 covers 11 bases. Germline-derived CDR1 and CDR2 are SEHNR and FQNEAQ (reference sequence). This CDR3 has 14 residues. V gave up 5 bases and J gave up 4 bases; unmatched junction bases: 4. CDR3 sequence: CASSPGQGAYEQYF. Here the CDR3 DNA reads TGTGCCAGCAGCCCCGGACAGGGGGCATACGAGCAGTACTTC.

The CDR3 region is CASSDRGLGTDTQYF. Written as DNA, the CDR3 is TGTGCCAGCAGCGACAGGGGGCTCGGGACAGATACGCAGTATTTT. The rearrangement links TRBV6-5 to TRBJ2-3, with TRBD1 identical over 10 bases. This CDR3 spans 15 amino acids. The V segment lost 6 bases and the J segment 3 bases; nucleotides outside the gene matches: 6. Germline CDR1 reads MNHEY; CDR2 reads SVGAGI.